This T cell receptor beta chain was sequenced for a study of CD8 T cells in Susac syndrome. RNA in amounts of about 0.5 to 1 ug was reverse transcribed with random hexamers. From the immunoSEQ multiplex PCR reads, TCRdb called clonotypes with MiXCR, one entry per CDR3 protein. The sample records 200,000 to 250,000 distinct CDR3 sequences, about 95% being singletons. TEMRA cells were FACS-enriched, and CD8+ and CD4+ T cells were isolated negatively. The sequenced material came from CD4+ T cells from PBMCs. The receptor was isolated from a human donor with Susac syndrome.

The chain's CDR3 is CASGLLGGSYEQYF. The CDR3 region has the DNA TGTGCTAGTGGTTTGTTGGGTGGGTCCTACGAGCAGTACTTC. The chain combines TRBV12-5 with TRBJ2-7, with D unclear. CDR1 is LGHNT and CDR2 is FRNRAP in the germline V gene. V shed 2 bases and J shed 1 base, with 9 bases lying between them. CDR3 length equals 14 residues.